This T cell receptor beta chain appears in the sequencing data of a study of beta chain features in type 1 diabetes. The overall study: The study found patients and healthy donors alike in age, gender and cell yields. All samples yielded about 100 million examined sorted cells. The study's findings and limits: Patients' naive, central memory and regulatory TCRB repertoires appeared more alike than those of healthy donors.

The whole isolated RNA underwent reverse transcription, so sequencing captured expressed TCRB transcripts. Using immunoSEQ multiplex PCR, the repertoire was profiled, and TCRdb retains in-frame clones only, with some absent. The sample carries about 350,000 clones, about 18% recorded once. Per donor, one heparinised blood draw averaged roughly 120 mL. This clone was picked up a small number of times. Antigen unknown. Germline V gives CDR1 MGHRA, CDR2 YSYEKL. This CDR3 comprises 13 residues. V was clipped by 5 bases and J by 7 bases; unmatched bases: 5. This receptor was taken from a woman aged 18 to 35 in good health. The chain links TRBV4-1 to TRBJ2-1; 7 bases agree with TRBD1. Sequenced sample: naive CD4+ T cells from blood. The CDR3 coding sequence is TGCGCCAGCAGCTTGGGCAGGGGGAATGAGCAGTTCTTC. As protein: CASSLGRGNEQFF.